Listed here are 14 T cell receptor beta chains from one sample, sequenced in a study of identical twins. TCRdb reprocessed the 5' RACE reads via MiXCR and lists one record per CDR3 protein. This sample has about 1.7 million distinct CDR3 sequences, with under 35% found just once. What was sequenced was cord blood. The receptor set was obtained from a newborn girl in good health.

This clonotype was seen a handful of times. The chain links TRBV20-1 to TRBJ2-3; D gene ambiguous. Germline V gives CDR1 DFQATT, CDR2 SNEGSKA (reference sequence). Trimming cost V 2 bases and J 6 bases, with 15 bases left between them. This CDR3 contains 14 residues. CDR3 sequence (DNA): TGCAGTGCTAGAAGTCTGTTAGGTGCTGATACGCAGTATTTT. It codes for CSARSLLGADTQYF.

This clonotype was picked up a small number of times. The rearrangement links TRBV7-2 to TRBJ2-1; D is unresolved. The DNA end favors TRBJ2-7, so the J call may be wrong. This CDR3 has 15 amino acids. Germline V gives CDR1 SGHTA, CDR2 FQGNSA. DNA of the CDR3: TGTGCCAGCAGCTGGCCCCCTGACTCGTACAATGAGCAGTACTTC. Translated, it gives CASSWPPDSYNEQYF.

This sequence joins TRBV6-1 and TRBJ2-5; D might be TRBD2 (5 bases). Germline values: CDR1 MNHNS, CDR2 SASEGT. The CDR3 totals 13 residues. Trimming removed 4 bases from V and 11 bases from J, with 17 bases in between. Here the CDR3 DNA reads TGTGCCAGCAGTGGCCCCGGGGTGATGATTCAGTACTTC. Translating it yields CASSGPGVMIQYF.

This clonotype was detected only a few times. The gene calls are TRBV28 and TRBJ2-4, with TRBD1 matching 10 bases. Germline V gene sequence: CDR1 MDHEN, CDR2 SYDVKM. Trimming cost V 8 bases and J 7 bases; bases outside gene matches: 5. The CDR3 runs 13 residues. The CDR3 is CASLLGQGNIQYF. As DNA, the CDR3 is TGTGCCAGCCTCTTGGGACAGGGGAACATTCAGTACTTC. Variable domain in full (rest from reference TRBV28 and TRBJ2-4): DVKVTQSSRYLVKRTGEKVFLECVQDMDHENMFWYRQDPGLGLRLIYFSYDVKMKEKGDIPEGYSVSREKKERFSLILESASTNQTSMYLCASLLGQGNIQYFGAGTRLSVL.

On this clonotype: One junction end disagrees with the germline gene, perhaps due to a read error. The chain employs TRBV6-2 or TRBV6-3 and TRBJ2-7; 9 nucleotides align to TRBD1. This CDR3 comprises 15 residues. CDR1 and CDR2 from the germline V gene are MNHEY and SVGEGT. CDR3 sequence: CASSYKGQGTYEQCF. The CDR3 region has the DNA TGTGCCAGCAGTTACAAGGGACAGGGTACCTACGAGCAGTGCTTC.

About this clonotype: At one of its ends the junction is not consistent with the germline gene, which may arise from a read error. The chain uses TRBV28 and TRBJ2-7; D is unresolved. CDR3 length: 12 amino acids. From germline, CDR1 is MDHEN and CDR2 SYDVKM. The CDR3 region has the DNA TGTGCCGGCAGTTATGGGTACAATGAGCAGTACTTC. As protein: CAGSYGYNEQYF.

This rearrangement joins TRBV24-1 to TRBJ2-1; possible D gene TRBD1, 5 bases. The CDR3 has 12 amino acids. Trimming took off 6 bases at V and 6 bases at J, with 8 bases between the two ends. Germline CDR1 reads KGHDR; CDR2 reads SFDVKD. CDR3 protein: CATSFDSNEQFF. CDR3 in DNA: TGTGCCACCAGTTTCGACAGCAATGAGCAGTTCTTC.

The V call is TRBV30, the J call TRBJ2-7, with D perhaps assigned TRBD1 or TRBD2 (5 bases each). This CDR3 spans 14 amino acids. V was cut by 0 bases and J by 2 bases, with 11 bases left in between. CDR1 GTSNPN and CDR2 SVGIG come from the germline V gene (reference sequence). The CDR3 coding sequence is TGTGCCTGGAGTGTACTAGGACATACCTACGAGCAGTACTTC. Amino acids: CAWSVLGHTYEQYF.

This clonotype was observed a handful of times. The chain combines TRBV5-1 with TRBJ1-1; 10 bases are shared with TRBD1. The CDR3 is made up of 15 amino acids. In germline, CDR1 is SGHRS, CDR2 YFSETQ. The ends lost 5 bases at V and 3 bases at J; junction bases unmatched: 7. CDR3 nucleotide sequence: TGCGCCAGCAGTCACCGGACAGGGGGGGACACTGAAGCTTTCTTT. Translation: CASSHRTGGDTEAFF. The full variable domain, completed using reference TRBV5-1 and TRBJ1-1, is KAGVTQTPRYLIKTRGQQVTLSCSPISGHRSVSWYQQTPGQGLQFLFEYFSETQRNKGNFPGRFSGRQFSNSRSEMNVSTLELGDSALYLCASSHRTGGDTEAFFGQGTRLTVV.

The rearrangement uses TRBV4-1 and TRBJ2-1, with D perhaps matching TRBD1 (5 bases). The germline gives CDR1 MGHRA, CDR2 YSYEKL. This CDR3 is built from 15 residues. The V end was cut by 0 bases, the J end by 10 bases, with 16 bases between. In nucleotides, the CDR3 is TGCGCCAGCAGCCAAGATCAGGGAAGCTCCTACGAGCAGTTCTTC. As protein: CASSQDQGSSYEQFF.

This clonotype occurred a few times. The gene calls are TRBV13 and TRBJ2-1; D unclear. The V gene's germline CDR1 is PRHDT and CDR2 FYEKMQ (reference sequence). With 8 bases removed from V and 3 bases from J, the gap between germline ends came to 11 bases. CDR3 length: 13 amino acids. For the CDR3, the DNA is TGTGCCAGCCTTAGACCGAGCTACAATGAGCAGTTCTTC. It yields the protein CASLRPSYNEQFF.

This clonotype appeared many times. The chain joins TRBV10-3 to TRBJ2-4; 7 bases agree with TRBD2. The length of the CDR3 is 14 residues. Unmatched junction bases numbered 7, after V lost 4 bases and J lost 7 bases. Germline CDR1 reads ENHRY; CDR2 reads SYGVKD. CDR3 sequence: CAISALAEGNIQYF. CDR3 DNA: TGTGCCATCAGTGCCCTAGCGGAGGGGAACATTCAGTACTTC.

This clonotype was seen ten or more times. The genes are TRBV12-3 or TRBV12-4 and TRBJ2-7; 9 bases are a match to TRBD1. The CDR3 loop spans 15 amino acids. The V segment lost 3 bases and the J segment 2 bases; nucleotides outside the gene matches: 5. The CDR3 sequence: CASSFSGTGTYEQYF. In DNA, the CDR3 is TGTGCCAGCAGTTTCAGCGGGACAGGGACCTACGAGCAGTACTTC.

The chain joins TRBV10-3 to TRBJ2-5; D ambiguous. Per the germline V gene, CDR1 is ENHRY and CDR2 is SYGVKD. The CDR3 extends over 12 amino acids. Deletions cut 4 bases from V and 3 bases from J, with 6 bases between. The chain's CDR3 is CAISGLKETQYF. The CDR3 nucleotides read TGTGCCATCAGTGGACTGAAAGAGACCCAGTACTTC.